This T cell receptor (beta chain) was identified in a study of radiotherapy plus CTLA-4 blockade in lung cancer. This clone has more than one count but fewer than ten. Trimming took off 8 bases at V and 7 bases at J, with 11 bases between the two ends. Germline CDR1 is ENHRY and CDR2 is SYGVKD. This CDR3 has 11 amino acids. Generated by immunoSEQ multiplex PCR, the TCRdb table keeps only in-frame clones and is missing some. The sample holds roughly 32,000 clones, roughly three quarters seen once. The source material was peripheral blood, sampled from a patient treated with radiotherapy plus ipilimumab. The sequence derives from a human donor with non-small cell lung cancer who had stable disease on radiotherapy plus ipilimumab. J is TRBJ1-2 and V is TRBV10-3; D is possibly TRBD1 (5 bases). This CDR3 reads CAIGQGVGYTF. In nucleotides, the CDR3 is TGTGCCATCGGCCAGGGAGTTGGCTACACCTTC.